This TCR beta chain was found in a study of T cell changes during pregnancy in multiple sclerosis. This clone was observed once. The CDR3 extends over 14 amino acids. J gave up 10 bases and V 6 bases, and 12 bases lay outside the gene matches. The V gene's germline CDR1 is KGHSH and CDR2 LQKENI. The protocol was immunoSEQ multiplex PCR, while the TCRdb copy is restricted to in-frame clones and leaves out a portion. Of around 100,000 clones in the sample, 92% are singletons; the top ten hold less than 2%. This TCR derives from a female donor with multiple sclerosis, enrolled in a pregnancy study. The genes are TRBV18 and TRBJ2-1, with 7 bases that match TRBD1. The specimen was peripheral blood, collected in the third trimester of pregnancy. CDR3 amino acids: CASSPQQGPLEQFF. CDR3 sequence (DNA): TGTGCCAGCTCGCCCCAACAGGGGCCTTTGGAGCAGTTCTTC.